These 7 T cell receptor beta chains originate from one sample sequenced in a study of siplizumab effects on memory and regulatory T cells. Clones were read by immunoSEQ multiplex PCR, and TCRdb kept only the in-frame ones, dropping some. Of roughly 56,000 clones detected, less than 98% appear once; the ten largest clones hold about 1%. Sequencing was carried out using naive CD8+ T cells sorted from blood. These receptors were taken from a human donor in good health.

CDR3 amino acids: CASSLRGGNTEAFF. The CDR3 bases are TGTGCCAGCAGCTTACGAGGGGGGAACACTGAAGCTTTCTTT. The rearrangement joins TRBV13 to TRBJ1-1; D might be TRBD1 (6 bases). With 2 bases removed from V and 1 base from J, the gap between germline ends came to 8 bases. There are 14 residues in the CDR3. In germline, CDR1 is PRHDT, CDR2 FYEKMQ (reference sequence). Using reference TRBV13 and TRBJ1-1 for the parts outside the CDR3, the full variable domain is AAGVIQSPRHLIKEKRETATLKCYPIPRHDTVYWYQQGPGQDPQFLISFYEKMQSDKGSIPDRFSAQQFSDYHSELNMSSLELGDSALYFCASSLRGGNTEAFFGQGTRLTVV.

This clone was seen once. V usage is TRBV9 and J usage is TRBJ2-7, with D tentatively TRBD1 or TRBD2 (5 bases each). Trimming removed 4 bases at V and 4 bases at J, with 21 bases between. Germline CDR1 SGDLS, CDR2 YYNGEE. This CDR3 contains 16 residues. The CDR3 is CASSPPIGELPYEQYF. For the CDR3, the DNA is TGTGCCAGCAGCCCCCCTATAGGGGAGCTGCCGTACGAGCAGTACTTC.

The CDR3 region is CASNTGATDTQYF. The CDR3 nucleotides are TGTGCCAGTAATACCGGGGCCACAGATACGCAGTATTTT. The chain couples TRBV19 to TRBJ2-3; TRBD1 or TRBD2 may be the D gene (5 bases each). This CDR3 contains 13 residues. Looked up from germline, CDR1 is LNHDA and CDR2 is SQIVND (reference sequence). Deletions cut 7 bases from V and 2 bases from J, with 10 bases between.

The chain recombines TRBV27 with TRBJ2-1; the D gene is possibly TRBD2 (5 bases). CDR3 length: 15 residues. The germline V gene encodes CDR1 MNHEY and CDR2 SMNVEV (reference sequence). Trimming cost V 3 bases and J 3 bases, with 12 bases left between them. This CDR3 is CASSLSAGGYNEQFF. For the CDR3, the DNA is TGTGCCAGCAGTTTGTCGGCGGGCGGCTACAATGAGCAGTTCTTC.

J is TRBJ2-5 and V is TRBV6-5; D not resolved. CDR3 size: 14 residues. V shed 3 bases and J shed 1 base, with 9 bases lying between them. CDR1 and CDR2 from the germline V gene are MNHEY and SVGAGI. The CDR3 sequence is CASSYGRFQETQYF. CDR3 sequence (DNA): TGTGCCAGCAGTTATGGTCGCTTCCAAGAGACCCAGTACTTC.

CDR3 sequence (DNA): TGTGCCAGCAGTGCTCCCGGGACACATGAAGCTTTCTTT. Amino acids: CASSAPGTHEAFF. This chain links TRBV27 with TRBJ1-1; D possibly corresponds to TRBD1 (6 bases). The CDR3 consists of 13 residues. The germline V and J ends were trimmed by 5 bases and 7 bases, with 14 bases remaining between them. Germline loops: CDR1 MNHEY, CDR2 SMNVEV (reference sequence).

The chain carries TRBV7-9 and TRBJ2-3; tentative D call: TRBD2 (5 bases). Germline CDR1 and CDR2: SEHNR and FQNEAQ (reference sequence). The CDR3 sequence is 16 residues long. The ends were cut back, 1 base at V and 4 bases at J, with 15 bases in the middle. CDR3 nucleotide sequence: TGTGCCAGCAGCTTAGGCGGAGGTAGGATCGCAGATACGCAGTATTTT. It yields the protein CASSLGGGRIADTQYF.